These T cell receptor beta chains were read from a single sample in a study of T cell responses to AZD1222 COVID-19 vaccine. Generated by immunoSEQ multiplex PCR, the TCRdb table keeps only in-frame clones and is missing some. Among 150,000 to 200,000 clones listed, almost 90% were seen once. The input for sequencing was peripheral blood, taken on day 0 of AZD1222 vaccination. Receptors originate from an adult in good health. Each CDR3 is given with its conserved first and last residue. Fields, in order: V gene, J gene, clone size, CDR3 protein. A row's size may be missing; if present it is once, few, many or a size class.

TRBV18	TRBJ1-3	.	CASSLDRPRSGNTIYF
TRBV19	TRBJ2-3	.	CASSIEGAPPDTQYF
TRBV27	TRBJ1-1	.	CASSLGRNTEAFF
TRBV6-1	TRBJ2-7	.	CASSEGERSEQYF
TRBV7-8	TRBJ2-5	once	CASSFGLAVRETQYF
TRBV5-4	TRBJ2-3	.	CASSLGAADTQYF
TRBV9	TRBJ2-3	.	CASSVAGDTQYF
TRBV10-3	TRBJ2-3	once	CAISEVGVTDTQYF
TRBV28	TRBJ2-3	once	CASSFRDRDNTQYF
TRBV9	TRBJ1-3	.	CASSVDAGTGGLSGNTIYF
TRBV5-1	TRBJ1-2	.	CASSSRGGSGYGYTF
TRBV7-9	TRBJ1-3	.	CASRPVPPGGNTIYF
TRBV5-1	TRBJ2-5	once	CASSPAGNQETQYF
TRBV18	TRBJ2-1	.	CASSPEVANEQFF
TRBV5-1	TRBJ2-2	.	CASSLSSGGKAGELFF
TRBV10-1	TRBJ1-2	few	CARPNSGGNYGYTF
TRBV11-2	TRBJ2-7	.	CASSPRGTEWDEQYF
TRBV6-2/TRBV6-3	TRBJ2-1	.	CASSYPSGGVHNEQFF
TRBV24-1	TRBJ1-2	.	CATSGATGLGYTF
TRBV19	TRBJ1-1	.	CASSIAEGAEAFF
TRBV28	TRBJ1-2	.	CASSDAGQGVYGYTF
TRBV5-1	TRBJ1-1	.	CASSLRGQGRVMNTEAFF
TRBV7-3	TRBJ1-2	.	CASSFRESGYTF
TRBV18	TRBJ2-1	once	CASSPLAGYGNEQFF
TRBV28	TRBJ2-5	.	CASSLRLAGETQYF
TRBV2	TRBJ1-5	few	CASSEWGIGRPQHF
TRBV9	TRBJ2-7	once	CASSVGTGGFEQYF
TRBV7-3	TRBJ2-2	.	CASSLSRLAPNTGELFF
TRBV4-2	TRBJ2-2	.	CASSQKQDTGELFF
TRBV7-9	TRBJ1-1	.	CASSRVSMNTEAFF
TRBV7-3	TRBJ2-1	.	CASSLGQGAYEQFF
TRBV28	TRBJ2-7	.	CASSSQGLLYEQYF
TRBV6-5	TRBJ1-1	few	CAKQGITEHTEAFF
TRBV15	TRBJ1-1	.	CATSPRRTGYTEAFF
TRBV10-3	TRBJ1-2	once	CAISNGQVDYGYTF
TRBV6-2/TRBV6-3	TRBJ2-7	.	CASSVRGLDEQYF
TRBV2	TRBJ1-1	once	CASRSTGNTEAFF
TRBV4-1	TRBJ1-6	.	CASSQPRAAVNSPLHF
TRBV30	TRBJ2-3	.	CAWSVARTSGRARDTQYF
TRBV5-1	TRBJ1-6	.	CASSRQGGSPLHF
TRBV7-2	TRBJ2-2	.	CASSYSGSMGELFF
TRBV9	TRBJ2-2	.	CASSFLGETGELFF
TRBV19	TRBJ1-6	.	CASSHGDSPLHF
TRBV30	TRBJ1-1	.	CAWSVEDHGAFF
TRBV4-1	TRBJ2-2	.	CASSQVGHPGELFF
TRBV28	TRBJ1-5	.	CASSGAWQPQHF
TRBV10-1	TRBJ2-7	.	CASSSQGASDEQYF
TRBV27	TRBJ1-2	.	CASSLRDPRGYGYTF
TRBV19	TRBJ1-1	.	CASSSGTGFLNTEAFF
TRBV19	TRBJ2-1	.	CASLGGDRSYNEQFF
TRBV9	TRBJ2-3	.	CASSVVGTSDTQYF
TRBV19	TRBJ1-4	.	CASSGDRPSGNEKLFF
TRBV5-1	TRBJ2-6	.	CASSFEPFSGANVLTF
TRBV9	TRBJ1-2	.	CASSVTTNYGYTF